This TCR beta chain emerged from a study of PD-1 blockade in classical Hodgkin lymphoma. Study observations and caveats: Patients with a complete response exhibited baseline diversity comparable to newly diagnosed patients.

Only in-frame clones appear in the TCRdb table, and some are missing; sequencing was by immunoSEQ multiplex PCR. The table has 35,000 to 50,000 clones, 76% seen once; the top ten hold over 9.5%. Autologous stem cell transplantation was followed by relapse in every patient, and brentuximab vedotin exposure varied. This CDR3 has 14 amino acids. With 4 bases removed from V and 0 bases from J, the gap between germline ends came to 7 bases. Germline lookup yields CDR1 MNHNY and CDR2 SVGAGI (reference sequence). About this clone: Antigen: not known.

The sequence came from a human donor with classical Hodgkin lymphoma. The chain is built from TRBV6-6 and TRBJ1-5; D is possibly TRBD1 (5 bases). The starting material was peripheral blood mononuclear cells (PBMCs), obtained at baseline. As DNA, the CDR3 is TGTGCCAGCAGTTCGGGGGGTAGCAATCAGCCCCAGCATTTT. It is translated as CASSSGGSNQPQHF.